This T cell receptor beta chain was identified in a study of low-dose radiotherapy and immunotherapy resistance in tumors (dated by TCRdb to the early 2020s). Some background on the complete study: Cohort 1 received 0.5 Gy per fraction every 2 weeks, with a prescribed total PTV dose of 6.5 Gy. For Cohort 2, the dose was 1 Gy per fraction given every two weeks, adding up to 13 Gy in total across 26 weeks. Patients were given nivolumab as a 240 mg flat dose every two weeks and ipilimumab at 1 mg/kg every six weeks, with both drugs delivered intravenously. Intravenous cyclophosphamide at 200 mg/m2 was administered every two weeks, one day ahead of each radiation and immunotherapy administration. Patients took aspirin 300 mg orally once daily for four cycles, starting on cycle 1 day 1. Trial participants were not randomized into treatment groups. Eight patients were included in the translational analysis, namely three from the first dose cohort plus the first five from the second dose cohort.

First-strand cDNA was synthesized with Superscript III and a set of TRAV- and TRBV-specific primers, covering both TCRalpha and TCRbeta chains. TCRs were amplified with Phusion for roughly 20 PCR cycles using a constant-region primer together with the adapter attached to the V primers. Amplification of the isolated mRNA was done with the MessageAmp II aRNA Amplification Kit, which involved an approximately 16-hour in vitro transcription at 37 degrees C. mRNA for TCR sequencing was isolated with the Dynabeads mRNA DIRECT Purification Kit. Indexed Illumina adapters were added in a second Phusion PCR of about 26 cycles, and the PCR products were purified with AMPure XP beads. TCRalpha and TCRbeta libraries were deep-sequenced on an Illumina MiniSeq instrument. The study's processing was this. Using custom Perl scripts, TCR sequences that encoded the same protein were pooled, out-of-frame sequences were dropped, and the abundance of each clonotype was calculated. The analysis excluded TCR sequences that were supported by just one read. Shannon entropy, Gini index, clonality, richness, and the frequency of TCRs shared between repertoires were included as repertoire metrics. TCRdb reanalyzed the raw reads on its own, using fastp at Q25 for trimming and MiXCR for clone calling, and kept in-frame beta chains. Every CDR3 protein is listed once, alongside the most common genes and DNA of its rows. These V and J calls derive from TCRdb rather than the authors' analysis. For this sample there are tens of thousands of distinct CDR3 sequences; 20% to 25% appear just once. The top ten hold about a tenth of the sample.

V is reduced by 6 bases and J by 10 bases, leaving a spacing of 19 bases between them. The CDR3 holds 12 amino acids from the cysteine to the phenylalanine. Solely the CDR3 DNA is kept, with 36 bases framed from the first base. Via the germline V gene (reference sequence), CDR1 is DFQATT and CDR2 SNEGSKA. The sample holds many counts of this clonotype. It has no known antigen specificity. The sample holds no much larger clone one base away, and base qualities are not on file. The time point label, as the study defines it: after trial treatment. The meaning of the sample's treatment or condition label: LDRT plus nivolumab, ipilimumab, low-dose cyclophosphamide and aspirin (RACIN trial). Donors were enrolled in RACIN, a single-arm phase I dose-escalation trial combining nivolumab, ipilimumab, aspirin, low-dose cyclophosphamide and low-dose radiotherapy. To be eligible, a patient needed to have an advanced solid tumor that was TIL-negative.

Sequenced material: PBMCs, taken after low-dose radiotherapy plus immunotherapy. Rearrangement joined TRBV20-1 to TRBJ2-7; TRBD2 is a weak D gene call, 5 bases matching. This sequence was found in a female donor with ovarian cancer. The sequenced DNA is TGCAGTGCGGGCGCTAGCAGCCTCTACCAGTACTTC. This is translated as CSAGASSLYQYF.